Shown below are 14 T cell receptor beta chains from a single sample sequenced in a study of cytomegalovirus exposure and HLA in healthy donors. PCR employed 60 Vbeta and 13 Jbeta primers. Sequenced by immunoSEQ multiplex PCR; TCRdb stores in-frame clones only, minus some. The data show around 120,000 clones, around 70% seen once. The source material was PBMCs. The receptor set was obtained from a woman between 50 and 59 years old in good health and CMV-seropositive.

Only one count was recorded for this clone. J is TRBJ1-1 and V is TRBV5-6; the match to TRBD1 covers 7 bases. Germline V CDR1 and CDR2: SGHDT, YYEEEE. This CDR3 is built from 15 residues. V dropped 2 bases and J dropped 4; count of bases not matched to a gene: 8. This CDR3 is CASSLGGAGFTEAFF. In DNA, the CDR3 is TGTGCCAGCAGCTTAGGGGGCGCAGGATTCACTGAAGCTTTCTTT.

This chain joins TRBV21-1 and TRBJ1-2. TRBV21-1 is labeled a pseudogene. This CDR3 contains 21 residues. This chain's CDR3 is CASSKGEVEGNDFRSNYGYTF. The CDR3 DNA is TGTGCCAGCAGCAAAGGGGAGGTCGAGGGGAACGACTTTAGATCTAACTATGGCTACACCTTC.

This clone has a handful of counts. The V gene is TRBV7-2, the J gene TRBJ2-1; 10 positions match TRBD2. The J segment lost 3 bases and the V segment lost 4 bases, leaving 3 bases of the junction unmatched. The germline CDR1 and CDR2 sequences are SGHTA and FQGNSA. The CDR3 consists of 15 residues. The CDR3 sequence: CASSSSGGNYNEQFF. CDR3 sequence (DNA): TGTGCCAGCAGCTCTAGCGGGGGAAACTACAATGAGCAGTTCTTC.

Only a few counts were recorded for this clone. The chain links TRBV28 to TRBJ1-1; possibly TRBD1 for D (6 bases). Germline CDR1 and CDR2: MDHEN and SYDVKM. This CDR3 has 15 residues. Trimming stripped 3 bases from V and 4 bases from J, with 15 bases between. The CDR3 DNA sequence: TGTGCCAGCAGTTTGGGAGGGGGGGTTCCCACTGAAGCTTTCTTT. Translating gives CASSLGGGVPTEAFF.

As DNA, the CDR3 is TGTGCCAGCAGACAACAGGGGGCTACAGGCTATGGCTACACCTTC. Protein product: CASRQQGATGYGYTF. The chain recombines TRBV6-5 with TRBJ1-2, with 9 bases identical to TRBD1. CDR3 length equals 15 residues. Germline V CDR1 and CDR2: MNHEY, SVGAGI. Trimming at V came to 6 bases and at J to 4 bases, leaving 9 bases not matched to a gene.

This sequence joins TRBV10-3 and TRBJ2-2, with 8 bases that match TRBD1. Per germline, CDR1 ENHRY and CDR2 SYGVKD. The V and J ends lost 7 bases and 4 bases, in that order; junction bases with no gene match: 8. The CDR3 totals 15 residues. CDR3 DNA sequence: TGTGCCATCAAACCGGGACAGGTGGCCACCGGGGAGCTGTTTTTT. The encoded protein is CAIKPGQVATGELFF.

This clone was observed a single time. Distinct nucleotide sequences in the sample also encode this CDR3. The rearrangement links TRBV29-1 to TRBJ1-4; 7 bases fit TRBD1. This CDR3 region has 15 residues. Losses at the gene ends were 6 bases for V and 7 bases for J; bases not matched to a gene: 14. Germline assignment: CDR1 SQVTM and CDR2 ANQGSEA. The CDR3 spells CSVQDPPRGSEKLFF. CDR3 in DNA: TGCAGCGTCCAGGACCCCCCCAGGGGGAGTGAAAAACTGTTTTTT.

The chain couples TRBV21-1 to TRBJ1-1; the table's D call, TRBD1, was not checked against the DNA. TRBV21-1 counts as a pseudogene. The CDR3 totals 16 residues. The CDR3 DNA is TGTGCCAGCAGGGGACGACAGGCCTCGAGGGATACTGAAGCTTTCTTT. Its translation: CASRGRQASRDTEAFF.

The chain carries TRBV29-1 and TRBJ2-7; 12 positions match TRBD1. Trimming at V came to 6 bases and at J to 4 bases, leaving 10 bases not matched to a gene. The germline gives CDR1 SQVTM, CDR2 ANQGSEA. The CDR3 length is 15 residues. CDR3 amino acids: CSVYGTGGAEYEQYF. The CDR3 nucleotides read TGCAGCGTGTATGGGACAGGGGGCGCCGAGTACGAGCAGTACTTC.

This clone was counted between two and nine times. The chain links TRBV27 to TRBJ1-2, with 7 bases that match TRBD1. The CDR3 runs 13 residues. Germline loops: CDR1 MNHEY, CDR2 SMNVEV (reference sequence). The V gene end was trimmed by 6 bases and the J gene end by 5 bases; junction bases not matched to a gene: 6. CDR3 amino acids: CASSMGTAYGYTF. The DNA for the CDR3 is TGTGCCAGCAGCATGGGGACAGCATATGGCTACACCTTC.

This clone has only one observation. This sequence joins TRBV7-2 and TRBJ2-3; the match to TRBD2 covers 10 bases. This CDR3 region has 17 residues. Trimming took 4 bases from V and 2 from J; bases not matched to a gene: 9. The V gene's germline CDR1 is SGHTA and CDR2 FQGNSA. As DNA, the CDR3 is TGTGCCAGCAGCTCCAGATCCGGGACTAGCGTCACAGATACGCAGTATTTT. Translation gives CASSSRSGTSVTDTQYF.

The V and J genes are TRBV10-3 and TRBJ1-2; D gene uncertain. Germline V gene lookup returns CDR1 ENHRY and CDR2 SYGVKD. The germline V and J ends were trimmed by 0 bases and 7 bases, with 9 bases remaining between them. This CDR3 spans 13 amino acids. CDR3 protein: CAISESRQIGYTF. The CDR3 coding sequence is TGTGCCATCAGTGAGTCGAGACAAATTGGCTACACCTTC.

The chain employs TRBV28 and TRBJ2-5, with TRBD2 matching over 9 bases. Unmatched junction bases numbered 7, after V lost 6 bases and J lost 2 bases. CDR3 length: 15 residues. Germline CDR1 is MDHEN and CDR2 is SYDVKM. As DNA, the CDR3 is TGTGCCAGCAGCTTAGCGGGGGCCGGACAAGAGACCCAGTACTTC. It codes for CASSLAGAGQETQYF.

The gene calls are TRBV19 and TRBJ2-5; 10 bases match TRBD1. Germline loops: CDR1 LNHDA, CDR2 SQIVND (reference sequence). The CDR3 has 16 residues. V shed 5 bases and J 0 bases; nucleotides not matched to a gene: 6. For the CDR3, the DNA is TGTGCCAGTAGTGCAGACAGGGGGCCTTACCAAGAGACCCAGTACTTC. Protein sequence: CASSADRGPYQETQYF.